The source of this TCR beta chain is a study of shared clonotypes between healthy human individuals. At the level of the study: Every donor yielded three CD4 naive, three CD4 memory, two CD8 naive and one CD8 memory plate.

V lost 4 bases, J lost 3 bases, and 25 bases lay in between. Germline CDR1 and CDR2: SGDLS and YYNGEE. This CDR3 comprises 18 residues. On this clone: No antigen is known for it.

As defined, naive CD8 cells were CD45RO-negative and positively selected for CCR7, with terminally differentiated effector memory CD45RA+ cells excluded. Adults of Caucasian background living in Nashville, Tennessee made up all donors. General observations from the study: Non-shared clonotypes were found to have lower generation probabilities than the clonotypes that were shared by all four of the sorted-subset donors. Naive CD4 clonotype sharing across several donors was about 5%.

Measured with immunoSEQ multiplex PCR; TCRdb has only the in-frame clones, and not every one. The sample carries 550,000 to 600,000 clones, more than 95% recorded once. The rearrangement joins TRBV9 to TRBJ1-2; D is unclear. Sequencing input: naive CD8+ T cells sorted from blood. The source of this sequence is a man between 25 and 39 years old in good health. CDR3 loop: CASSSYGLSTSNYYGYTF. The CDR3, as DNA: TGTGCCAGCAGCAGCTACGGCCTTTCTACCAGCAACTACTATGGCTACACCTTC.